The next 13 T cell receptor beta chains were all read from a single sample in a study of T-cell reconstitution after alpha-beta-depleted transplantation in children. Unique molecular identifiers were built into the TCRbeta library. Each CDR3 protein is one row after TCRdb ran MiXCR on the PCR reads. The repertoire holds 600,000 to 700,000 distinct CDR3 sequences, around a sixth seen once, with over 0.95% in the top ten. Here the sequenced sample was PBMCs from the stem cell graft donor, taken from the stem cell graft. The source of these receptors is a human donor who donated a stem cell graft to a child with acute myeloid leukemia.

V gene TRBV27 combines with J gene TRBJ2-3; TRBD2 might be the D (7 bases). V lost 3 bases, J lost 2 bases, and 12 bases lay in between. This CDR3 comprises 15 residues. The germline gives CDR1 MNHEY, CDR2 SMNVEV (reference sequence). CDR3 amino acids: CASSFQRGHTDTQYF. CDR3 nucleotide sequence: TGTGCCAGCAGTTTCCAGCGGGGACACACAGATACGCAGTATTTT.

The chain employs TRBV9 and TRBJ2-1; D is unclear. This CDR3 has 14 amino acids. Germline lookup yields CDR1 SGDLS and CDR2 YYNGEE. V was cut by 2 bases and J by 4 bases, with 10 bases left in between. The CDR3 region has the DNA TGTGCCAGCAGCGTTCAGAGCGATTACAATGAGCAGTTCTTC. As protein: CASSVQSDYNEQFF.

This rearrangement joins TRBV25-1 to TRBJ2-7; the D gene is possibly TRBD1 (5 bases). The CDR3 extends over 13 amino acids. CDR1 and CDR2 (germline): MGHDK, SYGVNS. V was pared by 1 base and J by 7 bases, with 11 bases between. This CDR3 reads CASSESGKGEQYV. The CDR3 DNA is TGTGCCAGCAGTGAATCGGGTAAGGGGGAGCAGTACGTC.

The chain carries TRBV5-5 and TRBJ2-1; D is undetermined. Trimming stripped 3 bases from V and 0 bases from J, with 10 bases between. This CDR3 is built from 15 residues. Germline CDR1 reads SGHKS; CDR2 reads YYEKEE (reference sequence). CDR3: CASSSPHLSYNEQFF. Written as DNA, the CDR3 is TGTGCCAGCAGCTCTCCGCATCTCTCCTACAATGAGCAGTTCTTC. The variable domain in full, with the rest retrieved from reference TRBV5-5 and TRBJ2-1, is DAGVTQSPTHLIKTRGQQVTLRCSPISGHKSVSWYQQVLGQGPQFIFQYYEKEERGRGNFPDRFSARQFPNYSSELNVNALLLGDSALYLCASSSPHLSYNEQFFGPGTRLTVL.

This clonotype was counted only a few times. This chain links TRBV20-1 with TRBJ2-7; D possibly corresponds to TRBD2 (6 bases). CDR1 is DFQATT and CDR2 is SNEGSKA in the germline V gene (reference sequence). V lost 3 bases, J lost 4 bases, and 13 bases lay in between. The CDR3 runs to 13 residues. The CDR3 coding sequence is TGCAGTGCTAGTCTGCGGGGAAAGTACGAGCAGTACTTC. It translates to CSASLRGKYEQYF.

This clonotype was counted ten times or more. The rearrangement links TRBV20-1 to TRBJ2-7; D not certain. V lost 1 base and J lost 3, with 10 bases in between. From germline, CDR1 is DFQATT and CDR2 SNEGSKA (reference sequence). The CDR3 length is 13 residues. CDR3: CSARGASDYEQYF. CDR3 sequence (DNA): TGCAGTGCTAGAGGGGCCTCTGACTACGAGCAGTACTTC.

This clonotype was seen a handful of times. This chain links TRBV6-1 with TRBJ1-2; D is ambiguous. The V gene lost 3 bases and the J gene lost 1 base, with 3 bases spanning the gap. The CDR3 sequence is 12 residues long. Germline V gene sequence: CDR1 MNHNS, CDR2 SASEGT. The CDR3 is CASSDSNYGYTF. CDR3 DNA: TGTGCCAGCAGTGACAGTAACTATGGCTACACCTTC.

This clonotype has ten or more counts. The rearrangement uses TRBV20-1 and TRBJ2-3; 7 bases are a match to TRBD1. Trimming took 6 bases from V and 0 from J; bases not matched to a gene: 12. The CDR3 loop spans 16 amino acids. Per the germline V gene, CDR1 is DFQATT and CDR2 is SNEGSKA (reference sequence). CDR3 residues: CSAARQGPTSTDTQYF. For the CDR3, the DNA is TGCAGTGCCGCCCGACAGGGTCCTACTAGCACAGATACGCAGTATTTT.

This clonotype has more than one count but fewer than ten. V and J are TRBV27 and TRBJ1-1; D remains unclear. V was pared by 2 bases and J by 1 base, with 14 bases between. This CDR3 has 16 amino acids. Germline-derived CDR1 and CDR2 are MNHEY and SMNVEV (reference sequence). DNA for the CDR3: TGTGCCAGCAGTTTAAGTCACCGAAGAAGGAACACTGAAGCTTTCTTT. This encodes CASSLSHRRRNTEAFF.

For this clonotype: A much larger clone lies one base from this, so it may be a read error. V gene TRBV6-1 combines with J gene TRBJ2-1; D assignment may be TRBD1 or TRBD2 (5 bases each). Germline CDR1 is MNHNS and CDR2 is SASEGT. This CDR3 has 16 amino acids. The CDR3 nucleotides are TGTGCCAGCAGTGAGAGTATGGGGCCGAGGGCCAATGTGCAGTTCTTC. This translates into CASSESMGPRANVQFF.

For this clonotype: This could be a read error, since a much larger clone is one nucleotide away. The chain employs TRBV29-1 and TRBJ2-5; D call uncertain. CDR1 and CDR2 (germline): SQVTM, ANQGSEA. The CDR3 is 13 amino acids. In nucleotides, the CDR3 is TGCAGCGTCGAGCGCCTAGGGCAAGAGGCCCAGTACTTC. This gives the protein CSVERLGQEAQYF.

The chain combines TRBV7-2 with TRBJ2-1, with D uncertain. The CDR3 length is 13 residues. Trimming shortened V by 7 bases and J by 6 bases, and 13 bases separated the two germline ends. Germline CDR1 is SGHTA and CDR2 is FQGNSA. CDR3 sequence reads: CASIPARSNEQFF. The DNA of the CDR3 is TGTGCCAGCATCCCCGCGCGGTCCAATGAGCAGTTCTTC.

This clonotype was observed at least ten times. This chain uses TRBV20-1 with TRBJ2-7; 8 positions match TRBD2. CDR3 length equals 13 residues. Germline V lookup: CDR1 DFQATT, CDR2 SNEGSKA (reference sequence). V shed 7 bases and J 5 bases; nucleotides not matched to a gene: 10. CDR3 coding DNA: TGCAGTGGCTGGAAGCGGGGGAGTCACGAGCAGTACTTC. Translating gives CSGWKRGSHEQYF.